This T cell receptor (beta chain) was identified in a study of blood T cell repertoires in COVID-19. Study in general: There were acute and convalescent COVID-19 samples, and they came from the United States, Italy and Spain. PBMCs, B-cell-depleted T cells, or T cells provided the cDNA or gDNA that made up the material.

Study processing details: Nucleated cell counts were estimated from reference gene primer amplification. Assay used: immunoSEQ multiplex PCR; TCRdb lists only in-frame clones, some missing. That table is the source of V, J and clone size, and D and trimming were worked out from the DNA. The sample holds approximately 150,000 clones, around 76% seen once. Only one count was recorded for this clone. CDR1 is SGHRS, CDR2 YFSETQ, per germline. The CDR3 consists of 15 residues. Trimming removed 1 base from V and 10 bases from J; junction bases left unmatched: 7. The receptor's source is a man in his sixties with acute or convalescent COVID-19. Sequenced input: peripheral blood. The rearrangement uses TRBV5-1 and TRBJ2-1; 11 nucleotides match TRBD2. Written as DNA, the CDR3 is TGCGCCAGCAGCTTGTTTACTAGCGGGAGCCGAGAGCAGTTCTTC. This sequence encodes CASSLFTSGSREQFF.